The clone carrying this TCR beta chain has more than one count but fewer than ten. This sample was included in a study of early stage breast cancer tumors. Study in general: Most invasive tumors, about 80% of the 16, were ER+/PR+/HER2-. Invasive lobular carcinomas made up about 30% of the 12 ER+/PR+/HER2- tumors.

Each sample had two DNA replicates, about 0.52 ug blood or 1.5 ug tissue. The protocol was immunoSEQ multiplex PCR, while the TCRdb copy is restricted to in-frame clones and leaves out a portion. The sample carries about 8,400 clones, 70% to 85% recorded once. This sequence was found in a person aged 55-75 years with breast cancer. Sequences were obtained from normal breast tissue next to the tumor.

The chain's CDR3 is CASSFTGGPYEQYF. The CDR3 region has the DNA TGTGCCAGCAGCTTTACGGGGGGCCCCTACGAGCAGTACTTC. The chain employs TRBV7-9 and TRBJ2-7, with D possibly being TRBD2 (7 bases). V lost 3 bases and J lost 2, with 11 bases in between. This CDR3 is 14 amino acids long. Germline V gene sequence: CDR1 SEHNR, CDR2 FQNEAQ (reference sequence).